This TCR beta chain is drawn from a study of blood T cells in healthy people across ages. The study's findings and limits: Those diversity estimates obtained from one million T cells were thought to be underestimates. Naive and antigen-experienced cells were not separated, limiting conclusive comparison.

The use of a sample-barcoded 5' primer and a J-beta primer mix characterized a second PCR of about 7 to 12 cycles. TCRdb re-analysed the 5' RACE reads in MiXCR, keeping a single row per CDR3 protein. This table holds approximately 1,700,000 distinct CDR3 sequences, 39% found once. This CDR3 is built from 14 residues. The V end lost 3 bases, the J end lost 6 bases, and 15 bases lay between the germline ends. In the case of this clonotype: Its antigen is undetermined.

This TCR was sampled from a human donor in good health. The sequenced sample consisted of blood. This rearrangement joins TRBV12-3 or TRBV12-4 to TRBJ2-7; perhaps TRBD1 as D (6 bases). The DNA for the CDR3 is TGTGCCAGCAGTTTTAGGCAGGGGCTAGGCGAGCAGTACTTC. This gives the protein CASSFRQGLGEQYF.